The 9 T cell receptor beta chains below all came from one sample that was sequenced in a study of cytomegalovirus exposure and HLA in healthy donors. The PCR was carried out with 60 Vbeta primers and 13 Jbeta primers. Profiling relied on immunoSEQ multiplex PCR, and the TCRdb table lists in-frame clones only, not all of them. The sample comprises about 180,000 clones, roughly 82% of which are singletons, and about 1.5% rests with the top ten. Sequencing was carried out using PBMCs. The receptor set was obtained from a man between 40 and 49 years old in good health and CMV-seronegative.

The chain carries TRBV6-5 and TRBJ2-1, with a tentative D call TRBD2 (5 bases). Between the trimmed V and J ends, which lost 5 bases and 12 bases, there was a span of 11 bases. The germline CDR1 and CDR2 sequences are MNHEY and SVGAGI. This CDR3 spans 11 amino acids. The CDR3 DNA reads TGTGCCAGCAGTGGCTCGGGGATGCAGTTCTTC. Amino acid sequence: CASSGSGMQFF.

Turning to this clone: Other DNA variants within this sample encode the same CDR3. The rearrangement uses TRBV19 and TRBJ1-5; no firm D call. Trimming stripped 7 bases from V and 9 bases from J, with 13 bases between. Germline values: CDR1 LNHDA, CDR2 SQIVND (reference sequence). The CDR3 consists of 12 residues. CDR3 protein: CASKDFPGPQHF. CDR3 DNA: TGTGCCAGTAAAGACTTCCCTGGGCCCCAGCATTTT. Full variable domain (missing parts from reference TRBV19 and TRBJ1-5): DGGITQSPKYLFRKEGQNVTLSCEQNLNHDAMYWYRQDPGQGLRLIYYSQIVNDFQKGDIAEGYSVSREKKESFPLTVTSAQKNPTAFYLCASKDFPGPQHFGDGTRLSIL.

This chain joins TRBV6-5 and TRBJ2-7; D is perhaps TRBD2 (6 bases). Per germline, CDR1 MNHEY and CDR2 SVGAGI. Trimming took off 6 bases at V and 1 base at J, with 13 bases between the two ends. This CDR3 is built from 14 residues. CDR3 bases: TGTGCCAGCAGACGCCCGGAGGGGTCCTACGAGCAGTACTTC. Its translation: CASRRPEGSYEQYF.

This chain links TRBV7-2 with TRBJ2-1; 7 positions match TRBD1. V lost 4 bases, J lost 4 bases, and 7 bases stayed unmatched. Germline CDR1 and CDR2: SGHTA and FQGNSA. This CDR3 region has 15 residues. CDR3 protein: CASSWAGGGYNEQFF. The CDR3 bases are TGTGCCAGCAGCTGGGCAGGGGGTGGGTACAATGAGCAGTTCTTC.

This rearrangement joins TRBV11-2 to TRBJ2-1; 11 nucleotides align to TRBD2. Per the germline V gene, CDR1 is SGHAT and CDR2 is FQNNGV. V shed 5 bases and J 5 bases; nucleotides not matched to a gene: 14. The CDR3 runs 18 residues. The CDR3 DNA follows: TGTGCCAGCAGCCACCACGCCGAACTAGCGGGAGTCCACAATGAGCAGTTCTTC. Its protein product is CASSHHAELAGVHNEQFF.

This clone was found once. In the same sample, other DNA sequences code for this CDR3. The chain employs TRBV11-2 and TRBJ2-7; possible D gene TRBD1, 6 bases. The germline V and J ends were trimmed by 2 bases and 0 bases, with 17 bases remaining between them. Germline-derived CDR1 and CDR2 are SGHAT and FQNNGV. This CDR3 contains 17 residues. CDR3 loop: CASSLIARTDSSYEQYF. CDR3 nucleotides: TGTGCCAGCAGCTTAATCGCTCGGACGGACAGCTCCTACGAGCAGTACTTC.

The chain joins TRBV5-1 to TRBJ2-2, with 11 bases lining up with TRBD1. The CDR3 is 16 residues long. Germline CDR1 is SGHRS and CDR2 is YFSETQ. V trimming: 4 bases; J trimming: 4 bases; junction bases outside the gene matches: 6. CDR3 residues: CASSTSGTGGTGELFF. The DNA for the CDR3 is TGCGCCAGCAGCACATCCGGGACAGGGGGCACCGGGGAGCTGTTTTTT.

The rearrangement links TRBV7-2 to TRBJ2-7; TRBD2 might be the D (6 bases). CDR1 and CDR2 (germline): SGHTA, FQGNSA. The CDR3 contains 14 residues. V lost 3 bases and J lost 7, with 16 bases in between. This chain's CDR3 is CASSLDYTSREQYF. The CDR3 DNA reads TGTGCCAGCAGCTTGGACTACACCTCCCGGGAGCAGTACTTC.

The chain combines TRBV2 with TRBJ1-1, with 7 positions matching TRBD1. Germline V gene data show CDR1 as SNHLY and CDR2 as FYNNEI. The CDR3 contains 14 residues. The V gene end was trimmed by 4 bases and the J gene end by 2 bases; junction bases not matched to a gene: 4. CDR3 region: CASSVDRLNTEAFF. The CDR3 region has the DNA TGTGCCAGCAGTGTGGACAGGCTTAACACTGAAGCTTTCTTT.